This is a list of T cell receptor beta chains from one sample in a study of neurological immune-mediated disorders. TCRdb recomputed calls from the 5' RACE reads with MiXCR, one row per CDR3 protein. The sample comprises some 66,000 distinct CDR3 sequences, 4.5% to 5.5% of which are singletons, and approximately 7% rests with the top ten. Sequenced: PBMCs. The receptors stem from a man aged 25 to 40 with multiple sclerosis. Both conserved end residues are part of each CDR3. D genes are given only for firm matches. Size values are once, few and many counts, or a class for expanded clones, and some rows have none.

TRBJ2-7,TRBV6-5,.,TRBD1,TGTGCCAGCAGACGGGACAGGAACTACGAGCAGTACTTC,CASRRDRNYEQYF
TRBJ1-5,TRBV18,.,TRBD1,TGTGCCAGCTCACCCGGCAGGGGGTTACTCCGGGGGGGGCCCCAGCATTTT,CASSPGRGLLRGGPQHF
TRBJ1-1,TRBV5-1,.,TRBD1,TGCGCCAGCAGAGGGGAGGGGACCGGGACAGGGGGCTGGGGCACTGAAGCTTTCTTT,CASRGEGTGTGGWGTEAFF
TRBJ1-1,TRBV20-1,few,.,TGCAGTGCTAGATTAAGCAGGGAGAAGAACACTGAAGCTTTCTTT,CSARLSREKNTEAFF
TRBJ1-1,TRBV20-1,many,.,TGCAGTGCTCCCCATCTCCCCACTGAAGCTTTCTTT,CSAPHLPTEAFF
TRBJ2-3,TRBV10-3,many,.,TGTGCCATCAGTTGGGACTGGCCTAGCACAGATACGCAGTATTTT,CAISWDWPSTDTQYF
TRBJ2-7,TRBV7-8,many,.,TGTGCCAGCAGCTCCCGGGACCATCCTAGCTACGAGCAGTACTTC,CASSSRDHPSYEQYF
TRBJ1-1,TRBV12-3/TRBV12-4,many,TRBD1,TGTGCCAGCAGTTTGGGACAGCGCACTGAAGCTTTCTTT,CASSLGQRTEAFF
TRBJ2-7,TRBV20-1,many,.,TGCAGTGCTAGGGCCCTCCCCCAAACCTACGAGCAGTACTTC,CSARALPQTYEQYF
TRBJ2-2,TRBV11-2,many,.,TGTGCCAGCAGCCACGGGTCCGCGACGAACACCGGGGAGCTGTTTTTT,CASSHGSATNTGELFF
TRBJ2-3,TRBV5-6,many,.,TGTGCCAGCAGCTCGTTTGGGACGTCTAGCACAGATACGCAGTATTTT,CASSSFGTSSTDTQYF
TRBJ2-2,TRBV2,.,.,TGTGCCAGCAGCCCCGGGCAGCCGGACGGGGAGCTGTTTTTT,CASSPGQPDGELFF
TRBJ2-1,TRBV5-1,few,TRBD1,TGCGCCAGCAGCCGGGACAGATACAATGAGCAGTTCTTC,CASSRDRYNEQFF
TRBJ2-1,TRBV7-2,many,.,TGTGCCAGCAGCCTCTCTTACGCAGGGATTGGTGAGCAGTTCTTC,CASSLSYAGIGEQFF
TRBJ1-3,TRBV18,many,.,TGTGCCAGCTCACCCCGAGATTTGTCGTGGGGAAACACCATATATTTT,CASSPRDLSWGNTIYF
TRBJ2-2,TRBV24-1,medium-sized,TRBD1,TGTGCCACCAGTGGCCGCCCGGGACAGGGGAACACCGGGGAGCTGTTTTTT,CATSGRPGQGNTGELFF
TRBJ2-2,TRBV4-1,many,.,TGCGCCAGCAGCCAAGATCCGGGGACCCAATTAACCGGGGAGCTGTTTTTT,CASSQDPGTQLTGELFF
TRBJ1-1,TRBV3-1,many,.,TGTGCCAGCAGCCAAGATTACCCAGGGTCGACTGAAGCTTTCTTT,CASSQDYPGSTEAFF
TRBJ2-7,TRBV7-6,many,TRBD1,TGTGCCAGCAGCTTAGGACAGGGCTACCGCTACGAGCAGTACTTC,CASSLGQGYRYEQYF
TRBJ1-4,TRBV4-1,many,TRBD1,TGCGCCAGCAGCACGACAGGGAATGAAAAACTGTTTTTT,CASSTTGNEKLFF
TRBJ2-5,TRBV29-1,many,.,TGCAGCGTTGGGTTCGGAAGGGGCCAAGAGACCCAGTACTTC,CSVGFGRGQETQYF
TRBJ1-5,TRBV29-1,.,.,TGCAGCGTTGGACAGCTAAATCAGCCCCAGAATTTT,CSVGQLNQPQNF
TRBJ2-3,TRBV7-3,many,.,TGTGCCAGCAGCTTAAGTGGATTCACAGATACGCAGTATTTT,CASSLSGFTDTQYF
TRBJ1-2,TRBV6-5,many,.,TGTGCCAGCAGTTTACTTACCACCAAAGGGGAATATGGCTACACCTTC,CASSLLTTKGEYGYTF
TRBJ2-5,TRBV20-1,.,TRBD1,TGCAGTGCTAGTGCCATTTGGACAGGGGGCACAGAGACCCAGTACTTC,CSASAIWTGGTETQYF
TRBJ1-1,TRBV5-1,few,.,TGCGCCAGCAGCTTCTTTCGGGGTGAAGCTTTCTTT,CASSFFRGEAFF
TRBJ1-2,TRBV15,few,.,TGTGCCACCAGCAGAGGGGAGAAGTTAAACTATGGCTACACCTTC,CATSRGEKLNYGYTF
TRBJ2-1,TRBV12-3/TRBV12-4,few,.,TGTGCCAGCAGTCGAGGCCTGGGCAATGAGCAGTTCTTC,CASSRGLGNEQFF
TRBJ1-5,TRBV5-1,many,.,TGCGCCAGCAGCCCGGGGGAGGGGAGGAATCAGCCCCAGCATTTT,CASSPGEGRNQPQHF
TRBJ1-6,TRBV7-9,.,.,TGTGCCAGCTTGGGGCCGGGGGACTCACCCCTCCACTTT,CASLGPGDSPLHF
TRBJ1-2,TRBV9,few,.,TGTGCCAGCAGCGAGAACAGGAGGGGCTACACCTTC,CASSENRRGYTF
TRBJ2-1,TRBV7-8,many,.,TGTGCCAGCAGCTTACTTGTCGGGACTCTCGCCAATGAGCAGTTCTTC,CASSLLVGTLANEQFF
TRBJ2-1,TRBV5-1,many,TRBD2,TGCGCCAGCAGCTTGGCGCTAGCGGCTTACAATGAGCAGTTCTTC,CASSLALAAYNEQFF
TRBJ1-4,TRBV2,many,.,TGTGCCAGCACCCCCATGGGGCTAACTAATGAAAAACTGTTTTTT,CASTPMGLTNEKLFF